This T cell receptor (beta chain) is drawn from a study of cytomegalovirus exposure and HLA in healthy donors (TCRdb year 2017). About the investigation overall: An earlier analysis of approximately 640 of the donors reported roughly 270 Gb of sequence data and roughly 100 million unique TCR beta sequences from about 179 million T cells. The genetic ancestry cluster associated with self-reported Caucasian donors included 70% to 85% of the roughly 390 genotyped donors. To predict cytomegalovirus infection status, the study brought together high-throughput TCR immunosequencing, statistical association of individual TCRs with disease status, and machine learning. Typing coverage varied by locus: roughly 620-640 donors for A, B, C, DRB1 and DQB1; more than 500 for DQA1; some 610 for DPA1; under 490 for DPB1. Rather than using new phenotypic data, the later analysis identified candidate immune exposures from TCR beta sequences and from how often those sequences occurred across donors. A handful of DR-DQ haplotypes were handled as single units for association and clustering because linkage in the cohort was strong. HLA typing covered class I and class II loci at four-digit resolution. A later genetic analysis took genome-wide SNP genotypes for about 55% of the 666 donors and used that subset as a discovery cohort. Donor age, sex, ethnicity and CMV serostatus were compiled alongside the repertoire data. The study profiled the T cell repertoires of fewer than 850 subjects by immunosequencing and related them to cytomegalovirus serostatus. The study aimed to test whether signatures of past pathogen exposure could be identified by cataloging public T cell receptors. Every repertoire in the discovery cohort had been generated on one and the same sequencing platform. A later analysis re-examined previously published TCR beta repertoires from over 500 donors and added high-resolution HLA genotyping to investigate patterns of TCR occurrence. In an earlier analysis of 587 of the donors, high-throughput TCR beta sequencing was used to judge whether each TCR beta V gene segment behaved as functional or pseudogenic. In addition to the first cohort of 666 subjects, a separate validation cohort of 100 to 150 different subjects was used. Among 398 genotyped donors of the cohort, an average of approximately 230,000 unique TCR beta nucleotide sequences were sequenced per donor, roughly 20% of them non-productive. An early release covering roughly 640 HLA-typed donors comprised about 320 gigabases of sequencing data and 85 million or so unique TCR sequences. Broader findings and caveats from the paper: In the study, around 150 TCR beta chains were listed as associated with cytomegalovirus. Only TCR beta chains were sequenced in this cohort, and the absence of alpha or paired-chain data limited detectable features. Three of the identified cytomegalovirus-associated TCR beta chains were confirmed in vitro to be specific for cytomegalovirus antigens. An earlier analysis of approximately 530 of the donors showed that most TCR beta V segments appeared in productive rearrangements either about 87% or about 30% of the time, which broadly matched IMGT annotations. When HLA alleles, especially DR and DQ, strongly co-occurred, TCR associations were difficult to assign to individual alleles. Linkage disequilibrium might explain the correlated functional status among segregating V segments, but an unknown experimental factor could not be excluded. According to the authors, the approach could potentially be generalized to other disease states and immunological phenotypes. The only immune exposure information available for the cohort was CMV serostatus. Roughly 15 rarely observed V segments, including chromosome 9 orphons, were excluded from the earlier analysis of approximately 500 of the donors because counts were too low. A cluster of highly shared sequence variants was judged likely to be a technical artifact of the sequencing pipeline. In both the original and validation cohorts, the classifier was reported to diagnose cytomegalovirus status with high specificity and sensitivity. In a later analysis, HLA-associated TCR beta chains showed more clonal expansion and lower generation probabilities than non-associated chains that were equally common. In a later genetic analysis, a missense DCLRE1C variant was associated with V-gene and J-gene trimming of TCR beta chains, and the association was replicated in an independent cohort. A further reported finding was that TCR beta sequences accurately predicted the HLA-A and HLA-B alleles for most subjects in the first cohort. In a later analysis, the rate of TCR association differed among HLA loci, with DRB1 alleles having the most associated TCRs and HLA-C alleles having the fewest. According to a later genetic analysis, donors in an Asian-associated ancestry cluster had fewer N-insertions in productive TCRs than the approximately 630-donor mean. Sequencing depth was assumed to be roughly uniform across donors in the presence/absence analyses, though that assumption may not hold. Because HLA typing was unavailable for some donors at each locus, only the typed subset was used in association tests. A later analysis associated some 17,000 TCR beta sequences with specific HLA alleles at a false discovery rate of 0.05. A later analysis reported that several top co-occurrence clusters appeared linked to parvovirus B19, influenza, CMV and Epstein-Barr virus. Most CMV-associated TCR beta chains appeared to be HLA-restricted in a later analysis, and the HLA associations seemed to be driven largely by CMV exposure. The 87-base-pair reads could not distinguish some IMGT-functional V segments, including TRBV6-2 and TRBV6-3, so those segments were excluded. Most TCR sequences were seen in very few donors, while some public TCRs were found in many individuals.

Clipping removes 6 bases from V and 2 bases from J, with 4 as the unmatched junction base count. The CDR3 has 14 amino acids, counting the end cysteine and phenylalanine. The kept DNA is CDR3 alone, 42 bases in frame from the first base. Based on the germline V gene (reference sequence), the CDR1 and CDR2 sequences are MNHEY and SMNVEV. The library was made by the immunoSEQ multiplex PCR assay. A mixture of 60 forward primers for TCR Vbeta segments and 13 reverse primers for TCR Jbeta segments was used in the multiplex PCR. Amplification of the CDR3 region of rearranged TCR beta genes was performed with a multiplex PCR assay on genomic DNA. Amplified TCR beta libraries were sequenced as 87-base-pair reads on the Illumina HiSeq System. Turning to the authors' computational methods: A later analysis tallied tens of millions of unique TCR beta chains across the 666 repertoires, and approximately 12 million of those chains were shared by two or more donors. Raw reads were error-corrected and collapsed into unique sequences by a nearest-neighbor algorithm in which closely related sequences were merged to remove PCR and sequencing errors. CDR3 sequences were aligned to IMGT reference sequences to assign V, D and J gene segments. Each retained sequence needed at least a six-nucleotide match to both a V gene segment and a J gene segment. Rearrangements were called productive when the CDR3 lacked stop codons and stayed in frame with V and J; all others were non-productive. Following IMGT convention, CDR3 was defined as the stretch from the second conserved V-encoded cysteine up to the conserved J-encoded phenylalanine. The earlier analysis of about 610 of the donors excluded sequences that lacked an unambiguous match to a single V gene segment. An earlier analysis of several hundred of the donors called V segments functional above 56.7% productive rearrangements and segregating when the between-donor standard deviation exceeded 5%. A statistical classification framework was built for diagnosing cytomegalovirus status from the catalog of TCR beta chain sequences. In a later analysis, V and J genes were assigned by comparing TCR nucleotide sequences against IMGT/GENE-DB human TR gene sequences. In a later analysis, CDR3 sequences and most-parsimonious VDJ recombination scenarios were assigned using the TCRdist pipeline. In a later analysis, every TCR beta chain was defined by the combination of its CDR3 amino acid sequence and its V-gene family, and reads without a unique V-gene family were dropped. As a way to deal with suspected cross-contamination and a sequencing artifact, a later analysis dropped roughly 620 nucleotide sequences that were highly shared and had low generation probability. In a later analysis, a clonal expansion index for each public chain was calculated from normalized within-repertoire ranks of inferred template counts. Generation probabilities in a later analysis came from a VDJ recombination model fitted to out-of-frame rearrangements, and those results were checked against IGoR. In a later analysis, TCR-TCR, TCR-HLA and TCR-CMV co-occurrence was scored with hypergeometric tests, and a repertoire-size bias correction was applied to TCR pairs. In a later analysis, false discovery rates were estimated by permuting HLA or CMV assignments 20 times. In a later analysis, co-occurring TCRs were grouped using DBSCAN, with TCRdist sequence similarity added in when clustering inside HLA-allele-positive subsets. Repertoires with fewer than 30,000 or more than 120,000 public chains were left out of co-occurrence clustering, as were five repertoires with anomalous nucleotide sharing. Not all clones reach the TCRdb copy of this immuneACCESS table, which keeps in-frame sequences only. Checked studies attribute under half of the gap to unresolved V genes and leave the rest unexplained. The V and J calls and the clone size are those of that table, but D and trimming were determined from the DNA. The sample table records about 61,000 clones; more than 80% of these occur just once. The top ten constitute about 1.6% of the sample.

A few counts support this clone. The antigen it binds to is not known. Base-call qualities are not available, and no considerably larger clone is one nucleotide away. The cohort comprised some 700 healthy bone marrow donors. At the time of sampling, all cohort members were nominally healthy, though unrecorded immune exposures were likely present. The donor was CMV seropositive and belonged to the group of 250 to 350 seropositive cohort members. Every donor gave a peripheral blood sample, and the peripheral blood mononuclear cells from that sample were used for TCR beta sequencing. Genomic DNA was extracted from the blood cell samples with the Qiagen DNeasy Blood Extraction Kit.

This clonotype originated in a young man in good health and CMV-seropositive. Recombination connected TRBV27 to TRBJ2-7; a stretch of 10 junction bases matches TRBD2. The specimen was PBMCs. CDR3 protein: CASRIAGGAYEQYF. In nucleotides, the sequence is TGTGCCAGCAGAATAGCGGGAGGCGCCTACGAGCAGTACTTC.